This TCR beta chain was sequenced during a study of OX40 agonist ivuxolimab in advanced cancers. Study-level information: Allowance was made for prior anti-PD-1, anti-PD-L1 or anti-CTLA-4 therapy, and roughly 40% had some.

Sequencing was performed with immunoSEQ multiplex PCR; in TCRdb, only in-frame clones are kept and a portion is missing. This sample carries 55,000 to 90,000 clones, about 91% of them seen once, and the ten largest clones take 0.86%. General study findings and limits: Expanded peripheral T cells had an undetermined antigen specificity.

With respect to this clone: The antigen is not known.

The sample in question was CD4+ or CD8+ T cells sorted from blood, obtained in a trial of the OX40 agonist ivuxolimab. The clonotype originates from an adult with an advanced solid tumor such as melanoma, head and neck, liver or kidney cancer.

The CDR3 sequence is CASSYADFKGTQYF. In DNA form, the CDR3 reads TGTGCCAGCAGTTACGCTGATTTTAAGGGGACCCAGTACTTC. This chain connects TRBV6-5 to TRBJ2-5, with unresolved D. With 2 bases removed from V and 7 bases from J, the gap between germline ends came to 14 bases. The CDR3 spans 14 residues. CDR1 and CDR2 from the germline V gene are MNHEY and SVGAGI.